Reported below is one T cell receptor (beta chain). The target of this receptor is not known. No base qualities exist here, and no much larger clone lies one base off it. The data were taken from a study of cytomegalovirus exposure and HLA in healthy donors (dated by TCRdb to 2017 to 2019). Study-level background: A later analysis indicated that the 100 to 150 validation repertoires were generated on the platform also employed for the 670 or so repertoires of the first cohort. The study aimed to test whether cataloging public T cell receptors could reveal signatures of past pathogen exposure. In addition to the first cohort of roughly 670 subjects, a separate validation cohort of about 120 different subjects was used. High-throughput TCR immunosequencing, statistical association of individual TCRs with disease status, and machine learning were combined to predict cytomegalovirus infection status. Broader findings and caveats from the paper: The classifier was reported to diagnose cytomegalovirus status with high specificity and sensitivity in both the original cohort and the validation cohort. In a later analysis, TCRs clustered in the first cohort were found to also tend to co-occur in the approximately 120 validation repertoires, with approximately 95% of cluster scores above 0. The validation cohort had no HLA typing available for a later analysis, so co-occurrence within that cohort was assessed over all 120 or so repertoires. Across donors, most TCR sequences were observed very rarely, whereas some public TCRs were present in many individuals. The authors suggested that the approach could potentially be extended to other disease states and immunological phenotypes. In vitro tests confirmed that a few of the cytomegalovirus-associated TCR beta chains recognize cytomegalovirus antigens. A total of 150 or so TCR beta chains were listed by the study as associated with cytomegalovirus.

Library preparation was by the immunoSEQ multiplex PCR assay. Turning to the authors' computational methods: A statistical classification framework was developed to diagnose cytomegalovirus status using the catalog of TCR beta chain sequences. As stored in TCRdb, this immuneACCESS dataset retains in-frame rearrangements with V and J assigned. A fraction of the clones does not appear; measured against another copy, unresolved V genes explain less than half of the discrepancy, and the remainder lacks a known reason. Clone size and V and J calls were adopted from that table, with D and trimming inferred from the DNA. The sample table holds some 80,000 clones, of which roughly 95% were seen once. The top ten clones comprise about 1.3% of the sample. A distance of 6 bases separates the germline ends of V and J, which lose 6 bases and 0 bases respectively. CDR3 length: 14 amino acids, cysteine to phenylalanine. The sequence is cut down to CDR3 DNA, 42 bases in frame from base 1. From the germline V gene, CDR1 is SNHLY and CDR2 is FYNNEI.

Donors formed part of the validation cohort, which comprised 120 subjects and was distinct from the first cohort of 670 or so subjects. The chain is assembled from TRBV2 and TRBJ2-6; no D gene call is confident. The sequence was obtained from a woman younger than 35 in good health and CMV-seronegative. The sequenced sample consisted of PBMCs. The CDR3 region: CASRWSSGANVLTF. The DNA reads TGTGCCAGCAGATGGAGCTCTGGGGCCAACGTCCTGACTTTC.